These 19 T cell receptor beta chains came from one sample sequenced in a study of regulatory T cells in long-lasting Graves disease (dated by TCRdb to the early 2020s). In the paper's terms, the time point label means: newly diagnosed GD, antithyroid drugs for less than 3 months. For both TCR sequencing and RNA sequencing, RNA was extracted from PBMCs in TRIzol. The protocol used for the library was multiplex PCR. Sequenced using an Illumina HiSeq 4000. To build TCR beta libraries, CDR3 regions were amplified by Arm-PCR using iRepertoire HTBI primers. The public reads were run again by TCRdb, first through fastp at Q25 and then through MiXCR, and only productive beta chains were kept. CDR3 protein duplicates are merged, each entry listing the most common genes and DNA. In all, the sample holds hundreds of thousands of distinct CDR3 sequences, and around 17% of those were seen once. 18% of the sample is in the top ten clones.

Separately, the same data were catalogued under a study of T cells in Graves' hyperthyroidism and ophthalmopathy.

The sequencing here drew on peripheral blood mononuclear cells (PBMCs), taken at new diagnosis, from a patient treated with antithyroid drugs. The receptors here all came from a woman in her 30s with Graves disease. Donor details come from another sample of the same person, matched by shared clones.

This clonotype turned up a few times. This CDR3 is CASSPNRDANYGYTF. CDR3 DNA: TGTGCCAGCTCACCGAACAGGGACGCTAACTATGGCTACACCTTC. The chain combines TRBV18 with TRBJ1-2, with D possibly matching TRBD1 (6 bases). V was pared by 3 bases and J by 0 bases, with 11 bases between. The CDR3 has 15 amino acids. Germline-derived CDR1 and CDR2 are KGHSH and LQKENI. Based on the CDR3 plus reference TRBV18 and TRBJ1-2, the full variable domain is NAGVMQNPRHLVRRRGQEARLRCSPMKGHSHVYWYRQLPEEGLKFMVYLQKENIIDESGMPKERFSAEFPKEGPSILRIQQVVRGDSAAYFCASSPNRDANYGYTFGSGTRLTVV.

V and J are TRBV2 and TRBJ1-1; D is possibly TRBD1 (5 bases). Germline V gene sequence: CDR1 SNHLY, CDR2 FYNNEI. Trimming took 6 bases from V and 1 from J, leaving 15 bases between them. CDR3 length: 15 residues. CDR3 sequence reads: CASSTQGPANTEAFF. The CDR3 DNA is TGTGCCAGCAGCACCCAGGGCCCGGCGAACACTGAAGCTTTCTTT.

On this clonotype itself: One junction end disagrees with the germline gene, perhaps due to a read error. This chain connects TRBV15 to TRBJ1-1; the D is unclear. This CDR3 has 12 residues. The germline gives CDR1 LNHNV, CDR2 YYDKDF (reference sequence). CDR3 amino acids: CATGRVNTEAFF. In nucleotides, the CDR3 is TGTGCCACCGGCAGAGTAAACACTGAAGCTTTCTTT.

This clonotype appeared a few times. J is TRBJ2-3 and V is TRBV20-1, with 8 positions matching TRBD2. V lost 4 bases to trimming and J lost 5 bases; unmatched junction nucleotides: 20. This CDR3 is built from 18 residues. Germline V gene data show CDR1 as DFQATT and CDR2 as SNEGSKA (reference sequence). CDR3 sequence: CSAIPVERERDGGDTQYF. The DNA of the CDR3 is TGCAGTGCTATCCCCGTTGAGCGGGAGAGGGACGGTGGAGATACGCAGTATTTT.

This chain connects TRBV5-1 to TRBJ1-2, with a tentative D call TRBD1 (5 bases). The CDR3 contains 14 residues. In germline, CDR1 is SGHRS, CDR2 YFSETQ. Trimming removed 4 bases at V and 1 base at J, with 11 bases between. The CDR3 DNA reads TGCGCCAGCAGCCAGGGCCTTGGTAACTATGGCTACACCTTC. This encodes CASSQGLGNYGYTF.

This chain links TRBV28 with TRBJ1-5, with D uncertain. There are 13 residues in the CDR3. Germline V gives CDR1 MDHEN, CDR2 SYDVKM. The germline V and J ends were trimmed by 10 bases and 2 bases, with 12 bases remaining between them. CDR3 sequence reads: CATDQARNQPQHF. The CDR3 DNA reads as TGTGCCACCGACCAGGCACGCAATCAGCCCCAGCATTTT.

The rearrangement joins TRBV5-1 to TRBJ2-3; 9 nucleotides agree with TRBD2. Germline V gives CDR1 SGHRS, CDR2 YFSETQ. Trimming removed 1 base from V and 4 bases from J; junction bases left unmatched: 10. The CDR3 extends over 17 amino acids. Here the CDR3 reads CASSLTRSGSRSDTQYF. The DNA of the CDR3 is TGCGCCAGCAGCTTGACTCGTAGCGGGAGCCGTTCAGATACGCAGTATTTT.

This clonotype was counted a few times. The chain is built from TRBV7-8 and TRBJ2-3, with D hard to call. Trimming stripped 1 base from V and 1 base from J, with 12 bases between. The V gene's germline CDR1 is SGHVS and CDR2 FQNEAQ. The CDR3 contains 16 residues. CDR3 protein: CASSLGTATGTDTQYF. The CDR3 DNA reads as TGTGCCAGCAGCTTAGGAACTGCAACTGGCACAGATACGCAGTATTTT.

This clonotype was recorded many times. This chain uses TRBV2 with TRBJ2-3, with TRBD1 matching 12 bases. After removal of 6 bases from V and 6 bases from J, the junction contained 4 bases not matched to a gene. The CDR3 consists of 14 residues. Germline CDR1 SNHLY, CDR2 FYNNEI. CDR3 DNA: TGTGCCAGCAGGAAGGGACAGGGGGCCGATACGCAGTATTTT. Translation gives CASRKGQGADTQYF.

This clonotype occurred a few times. The gene calls are TRBV12-3 or TRBV12-4 and TRBJ2-2; 8 nucleotides line up with TRBD2. The V segment lost 3 bases and the J segment 7 bases; nucleotides outside the gene matches: 13. The CDR3 totals 17 residues. This CDR3 reads CASSFPYERERGGELFF. The CDR3 DNA follows: TGTGCCAGCAGTTTCCCTTATGAGCGGGAGCGGGGCGGGGAGCTGTTTTTT.

The chain is built from TRBV20-1 and TRBJ1-1; D perhaps matches TRBD1 (5 bases). V was shortened by 3 bases and J by 1 base, with 12 bases between the two germline ends. The CDR3 totals 14 residues. The V gene's germline CDR1 is DFQATT and CDR2 SNEGSKA (reference sequence). CDR3 sequence (DNA): TGCAGTGCTAGGCGGGACTCATCGAACACTGAAGCTTTCTTT. The encoded protein is CSARRDSSNTEAFF.

This clonotype was seen a few times. The V call is TRBV5-1, the J call TRBJ2-7; no firm D call. The CDR3 length is 14 residues. Germline values: CDR1 SGHRS, CDR2 YFSETQ. Trimming shortened V by 3 bases and J by 2 bases, and 12 bases separated the two germline ends. This chain's CDR3 is CASSSYGPTYEQYF. In nucleotides, the CDR3 is TGCGCCAGCAGCTCTTACGGGCCGACCTACGAGCAGTACTTC.

The sample holds many counts of this clonotype. The V call is TRBV6-1, the J call TRBJ1-2, with 7 bases fitting TRBD1. V dropped 9 bases and J dropped 8; count of bases not matched to a gene: 12. The CDR3 runs to 13 residues. Germline CDR1 is MNHNS and CDR2 is SASEGT. The CDR3 bases are TGTGCCAGTCGGGACAGAAGGGTCGAAGGCTACACCTTC. Protein: CASRDRRVEGYTF.

Ten or more counts support this clonotype. This rearrangement joins TRBV12-3 or TRBV12-4 to TRBJ1-2, with 9 bases that match TRBD1. The CDR3 has 16 residues. Trimming removed 4 bases from V and 8 bases from J; junction bases left unmatched: 14. CDR3 coding DNA: TGTGCCAGCAGTTGGAATCCGGGACAGGGTCCCGGGGGCTACACCTTC. Amino acids: CASSWNPGQGPGGYTF.

This chain joins TRBV3-1 and TRBJ2-3; no clear D gene. The germline V gene encodes CDR1 LGHDT and CDR2 YNNKEL (reference sequence). CDR3 size: 13 residues. Trimming left V 2 bases short and J 3 bases short, with 6 bases between. The CDR3 DNA follows: TGTGCCAGCAGCCAACTAGTTACAGATACGCAGTATTTT. It yields the protein CASSQLVTDTQYF.

This clonotype turned up a few times. The V gene is TRBV28, the J gene TRBJ2-7, with 7 bases lining up with TRBD2. Germline assignment: CDR1 MDHEN and CDR2 SYDVKM. V lost 5 bases to trimming and J lost 0 bases; unmatched junction nucleotides: 7. The CDR3 consists of 15 residues. CDR3 coding DNA: TGTGCCAGCAGTCCAAGCGGGGCCCTCTCCTACGAGCAGTACTTC. As protein: CASSPSGALSYEQYF.

This clonotype was seen ten or more times. V and J are TRBV28 and TRBJ2-7; no firm D call. V was cut by 3 bases and J by 3 bases, with 6 bases left in between. The CDR3 has 12 amino acids. From germline, CDR1 is MDHEN and CDR2 SYDVKM. The DNA of the CDR3 is TGTGCCAGCAGTTTCCCCGGCTACGAGCAGTACTTC. Translated: CASSFPGYEQYF.

This clonotype has only a few counts. This chain joins TRBV7-3 and TRBJ2-1; 8 positions match TRBD1. V gave up 5 bases and J gave up 7 bases; unmatched junction bases: 10. This CDR3 has 15 amino acids. In germline, CDR1 is SGHTA, CDR2 FQGTGA. CDR3 in amino acids: CASSLTGTGSNEQFF. The CDR3 bases are TGTGCCAGCAGCCTTACCGGGACAGGCTCAAATGAGCAGTTCTTC.

This clonotype was counted ten times or more. The chain is built from TRBV18 and TRBJ2-3, with a weak D call TRBD2 (6 bases). CDR1 is KGHSH and CDR2 is LQKENI in the germline V gene. The CDR3 contains 14 residues. V lost 2 bases and J 3 bases, leaving 9 bases between the germline ends. The CDR3 sequence: CASSPSSGTDTQYF. Written as DNA, the CDR3 is TGTGCCAGCTCACCATCGAGCGGGACAGATACGCAGTATTTT.